Shown below are 32 T cell receptor beta chains from a single sample sequenced in a study of shared clonotypes between healthy human individuals. Here immunoSEQ multiplex PCR was the method, and the copy in TCRdb shows in-frame clones only, minus some. Of roughly 640,000 clones in the sample, approximately 79% were seen once. Input material: memory CD4+ T cells sorted from blood. Noted subset: CD45RA-negative fraction. Receptors were obtained from a woman younger than 45 in good health.

CDR3 DNA sequence: TGTGCCAGCGGTAATCAGGGAAACACCGGGGAGCTGTTTTTT. It translates to CASGNQGNTGELFF. The J gene is TRBJ2-2, the V gene TRBV28, with a weak D call TRBD1 (5 bases). The V gene's germline CDR1 is MDHEN and CDR2 SYDVKM. With 8 bases removed from V and 2 bases from J, the gap between germline ends came to 12 bases. The CDR3 length is 14 residues.

The V gene is TRBV7-9, the J gene TRBJ2-1; 7 bases agree with TRBD2. V was pared by 5 bases and J by 2 bases, with 12 bases of the junction left unmatched. The CDR3 has 17 amino acids. Germline V gene lookup returns CDR1 SEHNR and CDR2 FQNEAQ (reference sequence). This CDR3 is CASSPIAGRGTYNEQFF. For the CDR3, the DNA is TGTGCCAGCAGCCCAATAGCGGGTAGAGGTACCTACAATGAGCAGTTCTTC.

The J gene is TRBJ2-1, the V gene TRBV19; D is unresolved. Germline V lookup: CDR1 LNHDA, CDR2 SQIVND (reference sequence). The V end was cut by 3 bases, the J end by 2 bases, with 8 bases between. The length of the CDR3 is 14 residues. DNA of the CDR3: TGTGCCAGTAGTATTCCCCCACCCTACAATGAGCAGTTCTTC. This codes for CASSIPPPYNEQFF.

The chain uses TRBV30 and TRBJ2-3; 13 bases are shared with TRBD2. Germline V gene sequence: CDR1 GTSNPN, CDR2 SVGIG (reference sequence). The CDR3 loop spans 15 amino acids. Trimming cost V 1 base and J 5 bases; bases outside gene matches: 3. CDR3 region: CAWSEGLAGVDTQYF. CDR3 DNA: TGTGCCTGGAGTGAAGGACTAGCGGGAGTAGATACGCAGTATTTT.

V gene TRBV11-3 combines with J gene TRBJ2-3; D ambiguous. The germline V gene encodes CDR1 SGHNT and CDR2 YENEEA. This CDR3 spans 14 amino acids. The V end lost 2 bases, the J end lost 0 bases, and 6 bases lay between the germline ends. The CDR3 DNA follows: TGTGCCAGCAGCTTACTGGGTAGCACAGATACGCAGTATTTT. Amino acids: CASSLLGSTDTQYF. The complete variable domain, with remaining parts taken from reference TRBV11-3 and TRBJ2-3, reads EAGVVQSPRYKIIEKKQPVAFWCNPISGHNTLYWYLQNLGQGPELLIRYENEEAVDDSQLPKDRFSAERLKGVDSTLKIQPAELGDSAVYLCASSLLGSTDTQYFGPGTRLTVL.

For the CDR3, the DNA is TGTGCCAGCTCACCCGACGCCGGGCCCTACACCTTC. Its translation: CASSPDAGPYTF. The chain couples TRBV18 to TRBJ1-2; D unclear. Trimming took 3 bases from V and 10 from J, leaving 12 bases between them. The germline CDR1 and CDR2 sequences are KGHSH and LQKENI. The CDR3 has 12 amino acids.

On this clone itself: Possible read error: a much larger clone is one base away. This chain uses TRBV10-3 with TRBJ2-2; D call uncertain. The CDR3 runs 11 residues. Per the germline V gene, CDR1 is ENHRY and CDR2 is SYGVKD. In DNA form, the CDR3 reads TGCGCCAGCAAGTCCACCGGGGAGCTGTTTTTT. Amino acid sequence: CASKSTGELFF.

This clone has a handful of counts. The CDR3 here is CASSFIPSTDTQYF. Written as DNA, the CDR3 is TGTGCCAGCAGCTTCATTCCAAGCACAGATACGCAGTATTTT. The rearrangement joins TRBV11-2 to TRBJ2-3; D gene unclear. The CDR3 covers 14 residues. V was pared by 3 bases and J by 0 bases, with 7 bases between. Germline CDR1 SGHAT, CDR2 FQNNGV.

This sequence joins TRBV5-8 and TRBJ1-3; D ambiguous. The germline CDR1 and CDR2 sequences are SGHTS and YDEGEE. Deletions cut 5 bases from V and 1 base from J, with 10 bases between. The CDR3 length is 14 residues. CDR3 sequence: CASRFGSSGNTIYF. CDR3 nucleotides: TGTGCCAGCAGATTCGGAAGTTCTGGAAACACCATATATTTT. The whole variable domain, remainder taken from reference TRBV5-8 and TRBJ1-3, is EAGVTQSPTHLIKTRGQQATLRCSPISGHTSVYWYQQALGLGLQFLLWYDEGEERNRGNFPPRFSGRQFPNYSSELNVNALELEDSALYLCASRFGSSGNTIYFGEGSWLTVV.

The CDR3 sequence is CASSPGQVEAFF. CDR3 sequence (DNA): TGTGCCAGCAGTCCAGGACAGGTTGAAGCTTTCTTT. The chain links TRBV6-1 to TRBJ1-1; 7 bases map to TRBD1. This CDR3 comprises 12 residues. Unmatched junction bases numbered 4, after V lost 5 bases and J lost 7 bases. Germline values: CDR1 MNHNS, CDR2 SASEGT.

The chain links TRBV6-6 to TRBJ1-5; a possible D gene is TRBD1 (5 bases). This CDR3 is built from 14 residues. Trimming stripped 2 bases from V and 6 bases from J, with 11 bases between. From germline, CDR1 is MNHNY and CDR2 SVGAGI (reference sequence). CDR3 loop: CASSYGDRSQPQHF. CDR3 coding DNA: TGTGCCAGCAGTTACGGGGACCGCTCTCAGCCCCAGCATTTT.

The V call is TRBV5-6, the J call TRBJ2-3; no clear D gene. V lost 1 base to trimming and J lost 3 bases, with 9 bases between them. The CDR3 is 14 amino acids. Germline loops: CDR1 SGHDT, CDR2 YYEEEE. The DNA of the CDR3 is TGTGCCAGCAGCTTGTACAGTCCGACAGATACGCAGTATTTT. It translates to CASSLYSPTDTQYF. Together with reference TRBV5-6 and TRBJ2-3, the CDR3 gives the full variable domain: DAGVTQSPTHLIKTRGQQVTLRCSPKSGHDTVSWYQQALGQGPQFIFQYYEEEERQRGNFPDRFSGHQFPNYSSELNVNALLLGDSALYLCASSLYSPTDTQYFGPGTRLTVL.

The V call is TRBV5-4, the J call TRBJ1-2; TRBD1 agrees at 10 bases. V shed 6 bases, J shed 4 bases, and the junction held 12 bases outside the gene matches. The CDR3 sequence is 16 residues long. The V gene's germline CDR1 is SGHNT and CDR2 YYREEE (reference sequence). For the CDR3, the DNA is TGTGCCAGCACCAGGGACAGGGGCGGTTCAGGCTATGGCTACACCTTC. This encodes CASTRDRGGSGYGYTF.

This clone was observed a few times. In DNA form, the CDR3 reads TGCGCCAGCAGCCTGACGGGACAGGGAACAGATACGCAGTATTTT. Protein: CASSLTGQGTDTQYF. This sequence joins TRBV5-1 and TRBJ2-3; TRBD1 aligns across 9 bases. This CDR3 comprises 15 residues. The V segment lost 4 bases and the J segment 3 bases; nucleotides outside the gene matches: 6. In germline, CDR1 is SGHRS, CDR2 YFSETQ.

V and J are TRBV7-2 and TRBJ2-3; D remains ambiguous. Deletions cut 5 bases from V and 2 bases from J, with 8 bases between. CDR3 length: 13 residues. Germline CDR1 is SGHTA and CDR2 is FQGNSA. The CDR3 DNA reads TGTGCCAGCAGCCCGAGGAACACAGATACGCAGTATTTT. As protein: CASSPRNTDTQYF.

This chain uses TRBV19 with TRBJ2-1; TRBD2 matches 9 bases. This CDR3 spans 15 amino acids. After removal of 4 bases from V and 2 bases from J, the junction contained 3 bases not matched to a gene. Germline V CDR1 and CDR2: LNHDA, SQIVND (reference sequence). CDR3 region: CASSKAGGTYNEQFF. The CDR3 region has the DNA TGTGCCAGTAGTAAAGCGGGAGGCACCTACAATGAGCAGTTCTTC. The entire variable domain, with the rest obtained from reference TRBV19 and TRBJ2-1, is as follows: DGGITQSPKYLFRKEGQNVTLSCEQNLNHDAMYWYRQDPGQGLRLIYYSQIVNDFQKGDIAEGYSVSREKKESFPLTVTSAQKNPTAFYLCASSKAGGTYNEQFFGPGTRLTVL.

The count of this clone is one. The V call is TRBV19, the J call TRBJ1-1; 9 bases map to TRBD1. This CDR3 is built from 14 residues. In germline, CDR1 is LNHDA, CDR2 SQIVND (reference sequence). After removal of 4 bases from V and 4 bases from J, the junction contained 4 bases not matched to a gene. CDR3: CASSKDRGSTEAFF. CDR3 in DNA: TGTGCCAGTAGTAAGGACAGGGGTTCCACTGAAGCTTTCTTT.

The chain joins TRBV28 to TRBJ1-4, with D uncertain. Germline-derived CDR1 and CDR2 are MDHEN and SYDVKM. The CDR3 runs 14 residues. V shed 4 bases and J shed 10 bases, with 16 bases lying between them. The CDR3 DNA reads TGTGCCAGCAGTTCTCCTCCGGACGGGGTAAAACTGTTTTTT. Translated, it gives CASSSPPDGVKLFF.

This rearrangement joins TRBV5-1 to TRBJ2-7; 12 bases are a match to TRBD2. CDR1 and CDR2 (germline): SGHRS, YFSETQ. Losses at the gene ends were 4 bases for V and 0 bases for J; bases not matched to a gene: 5. CDR3 length equals 16 residues. As DNA, the CDR3 is TGCGCCAGCAGCCTGGGACTAGCGGGTAGCTCCTACGAGCAGTACTTC. It encodes CASSLGLAGSSYEQYF.

This clone was recorded once. The rearrangement uses TRBV6-5 and TRBJ2-7; the match to TRBD1 covers 10 bases. This CDR3 is built from 15 residues. Germline V gene lookup returns CDR1 MNHEY and CDR2 SVGAGI. Trimming removed 0 bases from V and 5 bases from J; junction bases left unmatched: 4. The CDR3 reads CASSYSGDRGHEQYF. The CDR3 nucleotides read TGTGCCAGCAGTTACTCAGGGGACAGGGGCCACGAGCAGTACTTC.

This chain links TRBV29-1 with TRBJ2-1; perhaps TRBD1 as D (6 bases). CDR1 and CDR2 from the germline V gene are SQVTM and ANQGSEA. CDR3 length equals 13 residues. V lost 7 bases and J 5 bases, leaving 15 bases between the germline ends. The CDR3 nucleotides are TGCAGCGGTGGACAGATCGGGGACAATGAGCAGTTCTTC. Its protein is CSGGQIGDNEQFF.

The chain carries TRBV18 and TRBJ2-1; the D is unclear. Trimming cost V 4 bases and J 10 bases, with 17 bases left between them. The CDR3 length is 14 residues. Germline CDR1 and CDR2: KGHSH and LQKENI. CDR3 nucleotides: TGTGCCAGCTCACTTATGAGCGAATTGGGCGAGCAGTTCTTC. It yields the protein CASSLMSELGEQFF.

This clone was recorded only once. This chain joins TRBV4-1 and TRBJ2-2; TRBD2 matches at 13 bases. Germline V gene data show CDR1 as MGHRA and CDR2 as YSYEKL. This CDR3 has 18 amino acids. V dropped 3 bases and J dropped 4; count of bases not matched to a gene: 8. This CDR3 is CASSQGLAGMVGTGELFF. The CDR3 DNA sequence: TGCGCCAGCAGCCAGGGACTAGCGGGAATGGTCGGCACCGGGGAGCTGTTTTTT.

On this clone: Relative to the germline gene, one junction end is altered; a read error may explain this. V usage is TRBV11-2 and J usage is TRBJ2-7; D tentatively reads TRBD1 or TRBD2 (5 bases each). This CDR3 comprises 15 residues. CDR1 and CDR2 from the germline V gene are SGHAT and FQNNGV. The CDR3 DNA reads TGCGCCAGCAGCCAACCTACGGGGACCAATTACGAGCAGTACTTC. Its translation: CASSQPTGTNYEQYF.

This chain joins TRBV7-9 and TRBJ1-1; no clear D gene. Per germline, CDR1 SEHNR and CDR2 FQNEAQ (reference sequence). The V and J ends lost 5 bases and 1 base respectively, with 11 bases between them. The CDR3 runs 14 residues. The CDR3 reads CASSTLTGNTEAFF. CDR3 nucleotide sequence: TGTGCCAGCAGCACATTGACGGGGAACACTGAAGCTTTCTTT.

This clone has more than one count but fewer than ten. The rearrangement links TRBV20-1 to TRBJ2-7; the D is unclear. V was cut by 5 bases and J by 2 bases, with 7 bases left in between. The CDR3 runs to 11 residues. Germline V CDR1 and CDR2: DFQATT, SNEGSKA (reference sequence). The CDR3 loop is CSAAAAYEQYF. The CDR3 DNA follows: TGCAGTGCTGCCGCGGCCTACGAGCAGTACTTC.

About this clone: Other DNA sequences within the sample encode an identical CDR3. The V and J genes are TRBV25-1 and TRBJ2-7, with 11 bases matching TRBD1. After removal of 6 bases from V and 4 bases from J, the junction contained 2 bases not matched to a gene. CDR1 MGHDK and CDR2 SYGVNS come from the germline V gene. The CDR3 consists of 13 residues. This CDR3 reads CASSGQGAYEQYF. CDR3 DNA: TGTGCCAGCAGCGGACAGGGGGCGTACGAGCAGTACTTC.

The chain uses TRBV11-3 and TRBJ2-1; D not resolved. This CDR3 contains 13 residues. CDR1 SGHNT and CDR2 YENEEA come from the germline V gene. Trimming cost V 4 bases and J 5 bases, with 9 bases left between them. The CDR3 loop reads CASSSYLHNEQFF. The CDR3 DNA sequence: TGTGCCAGCAGCTCTTACCTTCACAATGAGCAGTTCTTC. Full variable domain (rest looked up from reference TRBV11-3 and TRBJ2-1): EAGVVQSPRYKIIEKKQPVAFWCNPISGHNTLYWYLQNLGQGPELLIRYENEEAVDDSQLPKDRFSAERLKGVDSTLKIQPAELGDSAVYLCASSSYLHNEQFFGPGTRLTVL.

This clone has a count of ten or more. The chain recombines TRBV28 with TRBJ1-5; D remains unclear. CDR1 and CDR2 (germline): MDHEN, SYDVKM. The V end was cut by 5 bases, the J end by 0 bases, with 14 bases between. This CDR3 is built from 16 residues. The DNA for the CDR3 is TGTGCCAGCAGTCGCTCCTACCAATATAGCAATCAGCCCCAGCATTTT. Translating it yields CASSRSYQYSNQPQHF.

The chain couples TRBV28 to TRBJ1-1; TRBD1 is a possible D gene (5 bases). V shed 6 bases and J shed 1 base, with 12 bases lying between them. There are 14 residues in the CDR3. Per germline, CDR1 MDHEN and CDR2 SYDVKM. The DNA for the CDR3 is TGTGCCAGCAGCCAGGGAAGGCGGAACACTGAAGCTTTCTTT. Residues: CASSQGRRNTEAFF. The entire variable domain, with the rest obtained from reference TRBV28 and TRBJ1-1, is as follows: DVKVTQSSRYLVKRTGEKVFLECVQDMDHENMFWYRQDPGLGLRLIYFSYDVKMKEKGDIPEGYSVSREKKERFSLILESASTNQTSMYLCASSQGRRNTEAFFGQGTRLTVV.

The chain links TRBV28 to TRBJ2-1; 9 nucleotides line up with TRBD2. The germline V gene has CDR1 MDHEN and CDR2 SYDVKM. The CDR3 consists of 14 residues. V shed 8 bases, J shed 9 bases, and the junction held 11 bases outside the gene matches. The CDR3 reads CASQRLAGRGEQFF. DNA for the CDR3: TGTGCCAGCCAACGGCTAGCGGGACGCGGTGAGCAGTTCTTC.

This chain connects TRBV7-2 to TRBJ2-1; D gene uncertain. Per germline, CDR1 SGHTA and CDR2 FQGNSA. This CDR3 is built from 15 residues. V lost 5 bases to trimming and J lost 2 bases, with 13 bases between them. CDR3 loop: CASSRPAPTYNEQFF. CDR3 sequence (DNA): TGTGCCAGCAGCCGACCCGCCCCAACCTACAATGAGCAGTTCTTC. Together with reference TRBV7-2 and TRBJ2-1, the CDR3 gives the full variable domain: GAGVSQSPSNKVTEKGKDVELRCDPISGHTALYWYRQSLGQGLEFLIYFQGNSAPDKSGLPSDRFSAERTGGSVSTLTIQRTQQEDSAVYLCASSRPAPTYNEQFFGPGTRLTVL.